This T cell receptor beta chain was documented in a study of blood T cell repertoires in COVID-19. The length of the CDR3 is 14 residues. CDR1 is SGDLS and CDR2 is YYNGEE in the germline V gene. Trimming stripped 0 bases from V and 3 bases from J, with 8 bases between. The repertoire was sequenced with immunoSEQ multiplex PCR; TCRdb's copy has only in-frame clones and lacks some. This table has fewer than 650,000 clones, roughly nine tenths appearing once. The V gene is TRBV9, the J gene TRBJ2-3, with a weak D call TRBD2 (5 bases). Sequenced sample: peripheral blood. This clonotype originated in a woman in her forties or fifties with COVID-19, enrolled during active disease. The DNA for the CDR3 is TGTGCCAGCAGCGTAGGGCAGCGGACAGATACGCAGTATTTT. It yields the protein CASSVGQRTDTQYF.